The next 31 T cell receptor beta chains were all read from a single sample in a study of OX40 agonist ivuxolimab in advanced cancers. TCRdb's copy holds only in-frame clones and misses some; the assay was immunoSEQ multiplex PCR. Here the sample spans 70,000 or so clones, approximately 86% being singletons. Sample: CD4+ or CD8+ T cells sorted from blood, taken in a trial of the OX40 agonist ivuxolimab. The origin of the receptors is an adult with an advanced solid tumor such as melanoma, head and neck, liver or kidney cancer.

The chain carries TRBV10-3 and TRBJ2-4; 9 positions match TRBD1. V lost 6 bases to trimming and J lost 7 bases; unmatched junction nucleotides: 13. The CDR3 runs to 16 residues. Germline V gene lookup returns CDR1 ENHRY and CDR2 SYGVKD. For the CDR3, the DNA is TGTGCCATCAGGGCGACCGCGGGACAGGGCCCGAACATTCAGTACTTC. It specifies CAIRATAGQGPNIQYF.

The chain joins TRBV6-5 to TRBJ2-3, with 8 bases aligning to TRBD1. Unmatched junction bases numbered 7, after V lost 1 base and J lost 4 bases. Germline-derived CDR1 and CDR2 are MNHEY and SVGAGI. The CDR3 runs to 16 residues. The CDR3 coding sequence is TGTGCCAGCAGTTACTGGACAGGGACGTCGGCAGATACGCAGTATTTT. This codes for CASSYWTGTSADTQYF.

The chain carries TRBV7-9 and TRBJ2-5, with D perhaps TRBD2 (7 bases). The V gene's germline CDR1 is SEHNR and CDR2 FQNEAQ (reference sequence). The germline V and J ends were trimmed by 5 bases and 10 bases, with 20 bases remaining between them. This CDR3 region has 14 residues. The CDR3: CASSRGAGQGVQYF. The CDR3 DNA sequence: TGTGCCAGCAGCCGGGGGGCCGGCCAAGGGGTCCAGTACTTC.

The CDR3 protein is CASSLELAGVTGELFF. The CDR3 region has the DNA TGTGCCAGCAGCTTGGAATTAGCGGGAGTCACCGGGGAGCTGTTTTTT. The chain combines TRBV5-6 with TRBJ2-2, with TRBD2 matching over 9 bases. CDR3 length equals 16 residues. V lost 0 bases and J lost 4; bases outside the gene matches: 4. Germline assignment: CDR1 SGHDT and CDR2 YYEEEE.

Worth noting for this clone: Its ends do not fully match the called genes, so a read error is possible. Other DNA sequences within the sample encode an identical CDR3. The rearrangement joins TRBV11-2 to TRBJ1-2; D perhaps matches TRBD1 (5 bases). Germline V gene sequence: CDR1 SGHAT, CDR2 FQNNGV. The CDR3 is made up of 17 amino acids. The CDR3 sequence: CASSFGTPRGSGYGYTF. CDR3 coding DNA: TGCGCCAGCAGCTTCGGGACCCCGAGGGGTTCGGGCTATGGCTACACCTTC.

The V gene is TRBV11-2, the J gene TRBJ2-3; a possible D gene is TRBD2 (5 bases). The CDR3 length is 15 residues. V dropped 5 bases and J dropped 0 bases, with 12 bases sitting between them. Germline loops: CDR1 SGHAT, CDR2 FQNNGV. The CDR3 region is CASSQWTSSTDTQYF. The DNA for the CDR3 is TGTGCCAGCAGCCAATGGACTTCTAGCACAGATACGCAGTATTTT.

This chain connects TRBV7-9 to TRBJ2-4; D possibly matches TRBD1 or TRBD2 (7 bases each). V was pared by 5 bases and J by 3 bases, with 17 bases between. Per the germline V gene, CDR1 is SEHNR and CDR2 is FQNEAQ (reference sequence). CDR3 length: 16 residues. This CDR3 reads CASSHRQGGDKNIQYF. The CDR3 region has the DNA TGTGCCAGCAGCCACCGACAGGGAGGGGACAAAAACATTCAGTACTTC.

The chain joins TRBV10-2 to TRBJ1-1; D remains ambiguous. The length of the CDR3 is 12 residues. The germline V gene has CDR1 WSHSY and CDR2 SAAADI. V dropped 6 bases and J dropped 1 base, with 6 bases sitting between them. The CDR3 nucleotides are TGCGCCAGCAGCAAAGGGAACACTGAAGCTTTCTTT. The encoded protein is CASSKGNTEAFF.

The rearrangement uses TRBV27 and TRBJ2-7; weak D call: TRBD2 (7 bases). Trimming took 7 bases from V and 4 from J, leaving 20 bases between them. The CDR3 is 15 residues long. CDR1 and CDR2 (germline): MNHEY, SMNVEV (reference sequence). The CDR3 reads CASKSRGGGVYEQYV. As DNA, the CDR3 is TGTGCCAGCAAAAGTAGGGGAGGGGGTGTTTACGAGCAGTACGTC.

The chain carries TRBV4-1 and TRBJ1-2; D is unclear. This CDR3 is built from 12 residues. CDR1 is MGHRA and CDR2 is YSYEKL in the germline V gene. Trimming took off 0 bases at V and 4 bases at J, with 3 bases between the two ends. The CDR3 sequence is CASSQDFYGYTF. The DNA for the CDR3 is TGCGCCAGCAGCCAAGATTTCTATGGCTACACCTTC.

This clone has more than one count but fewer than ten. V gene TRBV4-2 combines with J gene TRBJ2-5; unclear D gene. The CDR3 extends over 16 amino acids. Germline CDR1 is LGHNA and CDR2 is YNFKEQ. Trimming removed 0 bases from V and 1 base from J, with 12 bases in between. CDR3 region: CASSQERALGQETQYF. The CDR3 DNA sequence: TGTGCCAGCAGCCAAGAAAGGGCTTTAGGCCAAGAGACCCAGTACTTC.

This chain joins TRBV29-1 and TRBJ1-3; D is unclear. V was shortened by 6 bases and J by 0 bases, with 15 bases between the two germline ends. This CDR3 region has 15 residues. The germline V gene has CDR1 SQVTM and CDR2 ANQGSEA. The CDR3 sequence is CSVFELSDSGNTIYF. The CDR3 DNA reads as TGCAGCGTGTTCGAACTATCCGACTCTGGAAACACCATATATTTT.

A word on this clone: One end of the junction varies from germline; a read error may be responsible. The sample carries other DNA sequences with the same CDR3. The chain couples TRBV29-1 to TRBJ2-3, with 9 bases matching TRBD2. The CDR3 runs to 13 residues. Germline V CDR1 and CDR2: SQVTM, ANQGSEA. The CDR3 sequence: CSASSGGTDTQYF. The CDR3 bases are TGCAGCGCAAGTAGCGGGGGCACAGATACGCAGTACTTT.

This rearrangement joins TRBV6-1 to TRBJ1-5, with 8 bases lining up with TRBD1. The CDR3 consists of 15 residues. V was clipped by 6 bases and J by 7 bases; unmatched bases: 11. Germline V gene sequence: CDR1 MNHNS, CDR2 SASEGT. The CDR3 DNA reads TGTGCCAGCAGGACTAACTCAGGGGGCGGGCAGCCCCAGCATTTT. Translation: CASRTNSGGGQPQHF.

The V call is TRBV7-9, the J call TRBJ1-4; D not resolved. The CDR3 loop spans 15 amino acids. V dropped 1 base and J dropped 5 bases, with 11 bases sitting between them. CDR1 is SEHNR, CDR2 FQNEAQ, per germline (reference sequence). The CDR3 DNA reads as TGTGCCAGCAGCTTAGATCAGCTGAAGAATGAAAAACTGTTTTTT. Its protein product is CASSLDQLKNEKLFF.

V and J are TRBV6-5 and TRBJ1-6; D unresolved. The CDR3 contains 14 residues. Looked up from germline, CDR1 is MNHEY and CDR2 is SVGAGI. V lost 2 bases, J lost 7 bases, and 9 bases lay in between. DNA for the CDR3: TGTGCCAGCAGTTACCTTGTTACCAATTCACCCCTCCACTTT. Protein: CASSYLVTNSPLHF.

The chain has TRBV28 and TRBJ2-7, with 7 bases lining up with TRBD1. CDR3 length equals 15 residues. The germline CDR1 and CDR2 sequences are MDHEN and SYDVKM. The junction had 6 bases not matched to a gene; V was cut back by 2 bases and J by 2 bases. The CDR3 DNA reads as TGTGCCAGCAGTTTAGCGACAGGGCACCCCTACGAGCAGTACTTC. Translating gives CASSLATGHPYEQYF.

The CDR3 spells CASSFRAHRETQYF. In nucleotides, the CDR3 is TGCGCCAGCAGCTTCCGGGCCCACCGGGAGACCCAGTACTTC. This rearrangement joins TRBV5-1 to TRBJ2-5; no definite D call. The CDR3 is 14 amino acids. Trimming pared 2 bases from V and 5 bases from J, leaving 13 bases between. Germline-derived CDR1 and CDR2 are SGHRS and YFSETQ.

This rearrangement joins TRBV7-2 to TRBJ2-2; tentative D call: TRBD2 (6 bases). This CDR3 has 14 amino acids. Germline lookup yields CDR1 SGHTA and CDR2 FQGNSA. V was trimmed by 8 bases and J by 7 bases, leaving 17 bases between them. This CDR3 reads CASPIDRGYGELFF. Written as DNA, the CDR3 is TGTGCCAGCCCTATCGACCGGGGGTACGGGGAGCTGTTTTTT.

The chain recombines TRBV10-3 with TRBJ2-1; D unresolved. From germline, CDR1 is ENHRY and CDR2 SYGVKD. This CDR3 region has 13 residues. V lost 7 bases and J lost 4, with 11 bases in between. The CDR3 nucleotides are TGTGCCATCACGGCTAGAGGTTACAATGAGCAGTTCTTC. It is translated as CAITARGYNEQFF.

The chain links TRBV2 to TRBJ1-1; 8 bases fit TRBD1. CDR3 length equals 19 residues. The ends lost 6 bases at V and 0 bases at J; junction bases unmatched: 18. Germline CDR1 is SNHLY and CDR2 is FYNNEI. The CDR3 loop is CASSQSTLLRTGLNTEAFF. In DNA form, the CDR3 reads TGTGCCAGCAGCCAATCCACCTTATTGAGGACAGGGCTGAACACTGAAGCTTTCTTT.

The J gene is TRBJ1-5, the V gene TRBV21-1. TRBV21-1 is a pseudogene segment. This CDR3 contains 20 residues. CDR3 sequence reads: CASSKGERSDRVNSNQPQHF. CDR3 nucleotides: TGTGCCAGCAGCAAAGGAGAGCGGTCCGACCGAGTAAATAGCAATCAGCCCCAGCATTTT.

CDR3 residues: CASSKGGGNEQFF. The CDR3 coding sequence is TGTGCCAGCAGCAAAGGAGGCGGGAATGAGCAGTTCTTC. This chain joins TRBV7-9 and TRBJ2-1; possibly TRBD2 for D (5 bases). Trimming removed 5 bases at V and 7 bases at J, with 12 bases between. The CDR3 length is 13 residues. CDR1 is SEHNR, CDR2 FQNEAQ, per germline (reference sequence).

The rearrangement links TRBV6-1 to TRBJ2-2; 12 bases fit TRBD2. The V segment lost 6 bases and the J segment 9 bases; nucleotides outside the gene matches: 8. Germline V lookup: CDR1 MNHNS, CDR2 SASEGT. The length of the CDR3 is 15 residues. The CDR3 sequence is CASRSRTSGARELFF. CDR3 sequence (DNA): TGTGCCAGCAGGTCTAGGACTAGCGGGGCCAGGGAGCTGTTTTTT.

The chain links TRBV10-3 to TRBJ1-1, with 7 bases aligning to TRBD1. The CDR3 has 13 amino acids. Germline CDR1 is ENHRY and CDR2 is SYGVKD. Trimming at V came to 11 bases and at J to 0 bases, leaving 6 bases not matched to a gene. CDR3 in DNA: TGTGCCCCCCAGGACAGGTTGAACACTGAAGCTTTCTTT. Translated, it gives CAPQDRLNTEAFF.

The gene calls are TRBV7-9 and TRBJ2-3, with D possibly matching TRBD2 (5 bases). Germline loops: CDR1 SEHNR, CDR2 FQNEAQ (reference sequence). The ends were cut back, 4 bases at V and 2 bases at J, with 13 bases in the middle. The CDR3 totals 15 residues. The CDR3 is CASSSNSGFTDTQYF. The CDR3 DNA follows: TGTGCCAGCAGCTCTAACAGCGGATTCACAGATACGCAGTATTTT.

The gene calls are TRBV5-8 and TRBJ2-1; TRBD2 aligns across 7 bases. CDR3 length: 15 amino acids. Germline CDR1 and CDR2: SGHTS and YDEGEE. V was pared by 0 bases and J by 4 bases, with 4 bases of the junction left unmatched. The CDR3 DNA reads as TGTGCCAGCAGCTTGGGTACTAGCGAGTACAATGAGCAGTTCTTC. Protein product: CASSLGTSEYNEQFF.

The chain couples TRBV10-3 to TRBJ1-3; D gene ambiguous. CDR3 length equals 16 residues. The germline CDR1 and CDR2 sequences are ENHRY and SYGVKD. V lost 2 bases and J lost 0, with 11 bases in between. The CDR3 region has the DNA TGTGCCATCAGTGAGCGAGTGACCCCCTCTGGAAACACCATATATTTT. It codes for CAISERVTPSGNTIYF.

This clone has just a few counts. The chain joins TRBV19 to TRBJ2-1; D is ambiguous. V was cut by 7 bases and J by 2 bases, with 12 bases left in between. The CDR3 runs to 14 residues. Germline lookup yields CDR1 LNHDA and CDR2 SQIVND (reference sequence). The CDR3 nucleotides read TGTGCCAGTACCCTCACCTCCACCTACAATGAGCAGTTCTTC. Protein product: CASTLTSTYNEQFF. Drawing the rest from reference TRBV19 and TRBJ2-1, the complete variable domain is DGGITQSPKYLFRKEGQNVTLSCEQNLNHDAMYWYRQDPGQGLRLIYYSQIVNDFQKGDIAEGYSVSREKKESFPLTVTSAQKNPTAFYLCASTLTSTYNEQFFGPGTRLTVL.

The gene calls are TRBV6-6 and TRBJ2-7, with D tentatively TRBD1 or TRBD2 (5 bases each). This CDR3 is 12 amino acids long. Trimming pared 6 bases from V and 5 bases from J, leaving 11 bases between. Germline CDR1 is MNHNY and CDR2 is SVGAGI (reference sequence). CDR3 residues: CASSGASDEQYV. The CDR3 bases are TGTGCCAGCAGCGGGGCTTCCGACGAGCAGTACGTC.

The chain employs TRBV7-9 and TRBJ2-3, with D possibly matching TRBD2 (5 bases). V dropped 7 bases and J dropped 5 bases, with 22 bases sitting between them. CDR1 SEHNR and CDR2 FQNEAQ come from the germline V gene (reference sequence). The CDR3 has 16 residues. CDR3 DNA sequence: TGTGCCAGCACCCTACCCGGACGGACTGGAAAAGATACGCAGTATTTT. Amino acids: CASTLPGRTGKDTQYF.